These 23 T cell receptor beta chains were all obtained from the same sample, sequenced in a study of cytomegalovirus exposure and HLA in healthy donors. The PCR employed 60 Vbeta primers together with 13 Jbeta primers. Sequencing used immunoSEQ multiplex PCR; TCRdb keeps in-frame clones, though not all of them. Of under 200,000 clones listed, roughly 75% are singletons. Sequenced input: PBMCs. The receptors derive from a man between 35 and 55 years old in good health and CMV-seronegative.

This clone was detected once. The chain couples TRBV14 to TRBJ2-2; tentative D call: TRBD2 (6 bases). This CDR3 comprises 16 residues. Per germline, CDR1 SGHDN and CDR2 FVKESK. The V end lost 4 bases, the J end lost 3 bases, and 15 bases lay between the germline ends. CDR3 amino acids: CASSPTRLAYTGELFF. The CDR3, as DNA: TGTGCCAGCAGCCCTACCCGGCTAGCGTACACCGGGGAGCTGTTTTTT.

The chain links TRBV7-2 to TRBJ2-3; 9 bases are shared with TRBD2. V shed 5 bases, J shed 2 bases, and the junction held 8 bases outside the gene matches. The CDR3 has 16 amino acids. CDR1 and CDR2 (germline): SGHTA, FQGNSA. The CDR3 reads CASSVRLAVNTDTQYF. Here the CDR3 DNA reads TGTGCCAGCAGCGTAAGACTAGCGGTAAACACAGATACGCAGTATTTT.

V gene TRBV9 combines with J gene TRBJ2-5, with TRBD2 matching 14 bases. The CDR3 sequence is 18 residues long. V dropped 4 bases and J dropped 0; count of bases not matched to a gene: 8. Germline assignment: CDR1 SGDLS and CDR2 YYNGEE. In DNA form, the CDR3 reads TGTGCCAGCAGCATTGGGACTAGCGGGGGAGGTCACCAAGAGACCCAGTACTTC. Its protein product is CASSIGTSGGGHQETQYF. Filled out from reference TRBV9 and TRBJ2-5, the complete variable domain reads DSGVTQTPKHLITATGQRVTLRCSPRSGDLSVYWYQQSLDQGLQFLIQYYNGEERAKGNILERFSAQQFPDLHSELNLSSLELGDSALYFCASSIGTSGGGHQETQYFGPGTRLLVL.

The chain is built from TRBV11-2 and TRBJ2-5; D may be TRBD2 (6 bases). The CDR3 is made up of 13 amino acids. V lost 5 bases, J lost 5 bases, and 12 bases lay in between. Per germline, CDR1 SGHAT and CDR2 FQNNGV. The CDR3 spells CASSGAGRETQYF. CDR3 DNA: TGTGCCAGCAGCGGTGCGGGGCGGGAGACCCAGTACTTC.

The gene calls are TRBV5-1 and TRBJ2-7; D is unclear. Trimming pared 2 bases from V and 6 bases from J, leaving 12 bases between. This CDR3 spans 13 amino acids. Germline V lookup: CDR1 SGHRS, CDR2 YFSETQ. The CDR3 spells CASSFKVEAEQYF. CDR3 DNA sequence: TGCGCCAGCAGCTTTAAGGTAGAGGCCGAGCAGTACTTC.

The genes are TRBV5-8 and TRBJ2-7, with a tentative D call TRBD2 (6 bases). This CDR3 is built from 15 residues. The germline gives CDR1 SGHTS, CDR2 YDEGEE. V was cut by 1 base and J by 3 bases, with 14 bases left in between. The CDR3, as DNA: TGTGCCAGCAGCTTGAACCCCGGGACTGACTACGAGCAGTACTTC. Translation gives CASSLNPGTDYEQYF.

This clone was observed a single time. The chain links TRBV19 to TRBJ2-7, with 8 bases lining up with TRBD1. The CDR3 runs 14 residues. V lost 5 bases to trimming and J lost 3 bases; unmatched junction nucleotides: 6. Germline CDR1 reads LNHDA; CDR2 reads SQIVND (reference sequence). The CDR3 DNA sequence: TGTGCCAGTAGTCCGGGACAGGCTAACTACGAGCAGTACTTC. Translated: CASSPGQANYEQYF.

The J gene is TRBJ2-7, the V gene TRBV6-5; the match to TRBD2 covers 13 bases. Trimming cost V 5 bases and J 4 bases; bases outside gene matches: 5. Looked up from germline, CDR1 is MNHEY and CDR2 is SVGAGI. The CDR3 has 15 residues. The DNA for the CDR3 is TGTGCCAGCAGTACACTAGCGGGGGGGCTTTACGAGCAGTACTTC. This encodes CASSTLAGGLYEQYF.

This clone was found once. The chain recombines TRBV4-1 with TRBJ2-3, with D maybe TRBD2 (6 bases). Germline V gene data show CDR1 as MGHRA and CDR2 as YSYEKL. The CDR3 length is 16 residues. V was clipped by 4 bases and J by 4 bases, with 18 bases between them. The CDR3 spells CASSRTGTGSADTQYF. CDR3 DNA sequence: TGCGCCAGCAGCCGGACCGGGACTGGGAGCGCAGATACGCAGTATTTT.

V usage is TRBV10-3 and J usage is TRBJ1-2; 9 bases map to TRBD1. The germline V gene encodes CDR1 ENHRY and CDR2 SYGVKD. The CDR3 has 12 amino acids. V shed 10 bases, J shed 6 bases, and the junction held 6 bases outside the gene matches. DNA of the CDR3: TGTGCCACCGGACAGGGGATCCATGGCTACACCTTC. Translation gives CATGQGIHGYTF.

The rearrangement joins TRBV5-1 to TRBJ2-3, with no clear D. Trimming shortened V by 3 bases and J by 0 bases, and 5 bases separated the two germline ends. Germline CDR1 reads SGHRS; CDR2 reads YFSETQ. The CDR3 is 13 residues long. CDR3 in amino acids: CASSYSSTDTQYF. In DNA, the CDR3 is TGCGCCAGCAGCTATTCTAGCACAGATACGCAGTATTTT.

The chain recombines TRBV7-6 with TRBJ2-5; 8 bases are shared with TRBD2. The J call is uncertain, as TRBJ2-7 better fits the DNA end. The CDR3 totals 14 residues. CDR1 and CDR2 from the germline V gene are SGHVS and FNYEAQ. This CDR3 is CASSRSGSSYEQYF. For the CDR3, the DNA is TGTGCCAGCAGCAGAAGCGGGAGCTCCTACGAGCAGTACTTC.

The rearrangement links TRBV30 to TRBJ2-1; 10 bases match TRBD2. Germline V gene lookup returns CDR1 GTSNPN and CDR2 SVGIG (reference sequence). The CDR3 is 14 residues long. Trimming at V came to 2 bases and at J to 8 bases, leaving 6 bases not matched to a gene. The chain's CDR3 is CAWSKSGRAYEQFF. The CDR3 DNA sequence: TGTGCCTGGAGTAAGAGCGGGAGGGCCTATGAGCAGTTCTTC.

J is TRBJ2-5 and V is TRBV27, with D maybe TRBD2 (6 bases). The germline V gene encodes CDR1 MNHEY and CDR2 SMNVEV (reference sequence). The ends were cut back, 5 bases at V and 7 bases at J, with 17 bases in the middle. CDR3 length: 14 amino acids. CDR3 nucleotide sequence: TGTGCCAGCAGTCCGACGGGGGTCCGGGGGACCCAGTACTTC. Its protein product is CASSPTGVRGTQYF.

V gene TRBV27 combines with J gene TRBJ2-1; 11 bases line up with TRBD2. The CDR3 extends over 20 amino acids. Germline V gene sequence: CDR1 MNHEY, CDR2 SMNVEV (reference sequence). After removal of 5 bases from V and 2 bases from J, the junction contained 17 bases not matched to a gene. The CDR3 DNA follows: TGTGCCAGCAGTCCGCATATGAGGGCTAGCGGGAGGCCCACCTACAATGAGCAGTTCTTC. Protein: CASSPHMRASGRPTYNEQFF.

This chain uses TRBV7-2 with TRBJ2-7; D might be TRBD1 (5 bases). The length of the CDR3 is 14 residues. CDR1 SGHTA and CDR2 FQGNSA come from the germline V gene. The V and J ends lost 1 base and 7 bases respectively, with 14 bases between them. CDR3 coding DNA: TGTGCCAGCAGCTTAGGTGATGGACACCTTGAGCAGTACTTC. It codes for CASSLGDGHLEQYF.

Here the CDR3 DNA reads TGTGCCTGGAGTGTAGGATGGGCGGGAGGGCCGGTGAGAACCGGGGAGCTGTTTTTT. The encoded protein is CAWSVGWAGGPVRTGELFF. This chain connects TRBV30 to TRBJ2-2; 9 nucleotides agree with TRBD2. This CDR3 is 19 amino acids long. Germline V gene lookup returns CDR1 GTSNPN and CDR2 SVGIG (reference sequence). V lost 0 bases to trimming and J lost 5 bases; unmatched junction nucleotides: 16.

CDR3 residues: CASSLRGGLGNTIYF. CDR3 sequence (DNA): TGTGCCAGCAGCTTAAGGGGGGGCCTGGGAAACACCATATATTTT. V is TRBV7-2 and J is TRBJ1-3; D perhaps matches TRBD1 (6 bases). CDR3 length: 15 residues. CDR1 and CDR2 (germline): SGHTA, FQGNSA. Trimming cost V 2 bases and J 4 bases, with 12 bases left between them.

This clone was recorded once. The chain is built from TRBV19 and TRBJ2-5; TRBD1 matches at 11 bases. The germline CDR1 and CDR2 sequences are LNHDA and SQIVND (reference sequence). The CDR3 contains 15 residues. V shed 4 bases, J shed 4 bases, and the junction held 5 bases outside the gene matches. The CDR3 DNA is TGTGCCAGTAGTAGGACAGGGGGCGCGTCAGAGACCCAGTACTTC. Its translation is CASSRTGGASETQYF.

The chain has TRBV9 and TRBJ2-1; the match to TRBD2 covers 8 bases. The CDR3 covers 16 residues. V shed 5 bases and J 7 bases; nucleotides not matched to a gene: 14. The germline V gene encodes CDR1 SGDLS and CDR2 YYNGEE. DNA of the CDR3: TGTGCCAGCAGGCCAGGACTAGCCTCTTTTGGGAATGAGCAGTTCTTC. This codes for CASRPGLASFGNEQFF. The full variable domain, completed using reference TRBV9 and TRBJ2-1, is DSGVTQTPKHLITATGQRVTLRCSPRSGDLSVYWYQQSLDQGLQFLIQYYNGEERAKGNILERFSAQQFPDLHSELNLSSLELGDSALYFCASRPGLASFGNEQFFGPGTRLTVL.

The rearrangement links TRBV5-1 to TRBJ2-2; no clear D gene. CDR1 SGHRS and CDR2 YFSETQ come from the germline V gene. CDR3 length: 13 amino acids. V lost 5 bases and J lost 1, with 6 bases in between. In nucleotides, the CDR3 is TGCGCCAGCAGGCCAGGGAACACCGGGGAGCTGTTTTTT. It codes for CASRPGNTGELFF.

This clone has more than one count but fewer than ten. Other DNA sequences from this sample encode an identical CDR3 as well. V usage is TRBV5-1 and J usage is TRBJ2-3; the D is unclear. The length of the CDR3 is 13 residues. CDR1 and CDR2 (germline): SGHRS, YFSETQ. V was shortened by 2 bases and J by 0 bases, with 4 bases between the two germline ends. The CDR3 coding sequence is TGCGCCAGCAGCTTACAAAGCACAGATACGCAGTATTTT. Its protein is CASSLQSTDTQYF. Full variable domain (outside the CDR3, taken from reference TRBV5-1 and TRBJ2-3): KAGVTQTPRYLIKTRGQQVTLSCSPISGHRSVSWYQQTPGQGLQFLFEYFSETQRNKGNFPGRFSGRQFSNSRSEMNVSTLELGDSALYLCASSLQSTDTQYFGPGTRLTVL.

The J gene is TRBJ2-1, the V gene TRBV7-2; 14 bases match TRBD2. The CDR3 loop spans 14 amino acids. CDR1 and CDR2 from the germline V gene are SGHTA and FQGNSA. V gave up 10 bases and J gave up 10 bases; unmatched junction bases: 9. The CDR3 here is CATQGLAGEEEQFF. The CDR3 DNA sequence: TGTGCCACCCAGGGACTAGCGGGGGAGGAGGAGCAGTTCTTC.